This T cell receptor (beta chain) is drawn from a study of metastatic and nonmetastatic thyroid tumors. Not a single patient had been given any form of treatment at any point before undergoing thyroid surgery. Per the original methods: Researchers built a distant-metastasis classifier for papillary thyroid cancer that drew on CDR3 differences across clinicopathological groups. With MiXCR, TCRdb reprocessed the PCR reads. TCRdb's processing, not the study's, gives the V and J calls here. This sample has 3,500 to 5,000 clones; around 35% occur once, and the top ten carry 25% to 35%. With 8 bases removed from V and 7 bases from J, the gap between germline ends came to 14 bases. Germline lookup yields CDR1 SEHNR and CDR2 FQNEAQ (reference sequence). This CDR3 spans 12 amino acids. The table lists this clone with a few counts.

This sequence was found in a female donor with papillary thyroid cancer or a benign thyroid nodule (not recorded which). Some clones in this sample may be carry-over from other donors' samples. Sequences were obtained from adjacent normal tissue. The genes are TRBV7-9 and TRBJ1-2; TRBD1 is a possible D gene (6 bases). The DNA for the CDR3 is TGTGCCAGCTTGGGGGCCAGAGGTGGCTACACCTTC. Residues: CASLGARGGYTF.